This T cell receptor beta chain was obtained from a study of blood T cells in healthy people across ages. Study summary: Template-switching capture recovered about one barcoded beta molecule per two T cells.

CDR3 length: 13 residues. From germline, CDR1 is MDHEN and CDR2 SYDVKM. Trimming stripped 10 bases from V and 4 bases from J, with 16 bases between. Together with a sample-barcoded 5' primer, a J-beta primer mix was included in a second PCR lasting roughly 7 to 11 cycles. Any given sample supplied a minimum of 2.5 million CDR3-containing paired-end reads. One entry per CDR3 protein results from TCRdb running MiXCR on the 5' RACE reads. Of some 1.8 million distinct CDR3 sequences detected, about two fifths appear once; the ten largest clones hold 23%. This sequence originates from a human donor in good health. Sequences were obtained from blood. This sequence joins TRBV28 and TRBJ1-2; D is perhaps TRBD1 (5 bases). CDR3 in DNA: TGTGCCATAAAAATACCAGGGACCTATGGCTACACCTTC. Amino acid sequence: CAIKIPGTYGYTF.